This TCR beta chain was obtained from a study of cytomegalovirus exposure and HLA in healthy donors. Notes on the study in general: Cytomegalovirus-associated status was assigned to 150 to 200 TCR beta chains. Researchers reported in a later analysis that a missense DCLRE1C variant was tied to TCR beta V- and J-gene trimming. In a later analysis, donors in an Asian-associated ancestry cluster reportedly had fewer N-insertions in productive TCRs than the cohort mean. The study carried out a later analysis of TCR beta sequences. It associated roughly 17,000 of them with specific HLA alleles at a false discovery rate of 0.05.

With respect to this clone: The target antigen is unknown.

The CDR3 totals 14 residues. The V end lost 6 bases, the J end lost 3 bases, and 15 bases lay between the germline ends. Germline values: CDR1 SQVTM, CDR2 ANQGSEA. Primers included in the PCR were 60 Vbeta and 13 Jbeta primers. The protocol was immunoSEQ multiplex PCR, while the TCRdb copy is restricted to in-frame clones and leaves out a portion. The sample holds 100,000 or so clones; about 70% are singletons and the top ten take more than 2.5%. The chain couples TRBV29-1 to TRBJ1-5; no firm D call. The source material was PBMCs. The clonotype was recovered from a man aged 30 to 45 in good health and CMV-seronegative. CDR3 residues: CSVMISGFNQPQHF. The CDR3 region has the DNA TGCAGCGTCATGATTAGCGGTTTCAATCAGCCCCAGCATTTT.